Included here is one T cell receptor (beta chain) sequence, with context. The CDR3 covers 18 residues. V was pared by 2 bases and J by 4 bases, with 16 bases of the junction left unmatched. Germline V gives CDR1 SNHLY, CDR2 FYNNEI. The data were taken from a study of blood T cell repertoires in COVID-19. The wider study: The United States, Italy and Spain were the sources of the acute and convalescent COVID-19 samples.

The method was immunoSEQ multiplex PCR; TCRdb's version includes in-frame clones alone and lacks a portion of them. The table lists 200,000 or so clones, approximately 92% of them singletons. The rearrangement links TRBV2 to TRBJ2-5, with 7 bases matching TRBD1. The TCR comes from a woman younger than 30 in a cohort exposed to, infected with or recovered from COVID-19 (not recorded which). The sequenced material came from PBMCs or T cells enriched from blood (not recorded which). DNA of the CDR3: TGTGCCAGCAGTGAAAAGAGATTTCTCACAGGGGTTAGAGAGACCCAGTACTTC. This encodes CASSEKRFLTGVRETQYF.